This T cell receptor (beta chain) comes out of a study of blood T cell repertoires in COVID-19. Overall study context: The United States, Italy and Spain were the sources of the acute and convalescent COVID-19 samples. T cells, B-cell-depleted T cells, or PBMCs provided the cDNA or gDNA that served as material.

As handled by the study authors: Counts of nucleated cells, estimated from reference gene primer amplification, were obtained. Method: immunoSEQ multiplex PCR; TCRdb's copy keeps in-frame clones and lacks some. The DNA was the basis for D and trimming; V, J and clone size are from that table. Here the sample spans about 160,000 clones, more than 70% being singletons. The V gene end was trimmed by 3 bases and the J gene end by 2 bases; junction bases not matched to a gene: 4. CDR3 length: 15 amino acids. In germline, CDR1 is MNHEY, CDR2 SVGAGI. The TCR sequence derives from a woman aged 80 or older with active or convalescent COVID-19. Sequencing was performed on peripheral blood. V is TRBV6-5 and J is TRBJ2-5, with 9 positions matching TRBD2. The CDR3 here is CASSYRAGGQETQYF. The DNA of the CDR3 is TGTGCCAGCAGTTATCGGGCGGGGGGGCAAGAGACCCAGTACTTC.